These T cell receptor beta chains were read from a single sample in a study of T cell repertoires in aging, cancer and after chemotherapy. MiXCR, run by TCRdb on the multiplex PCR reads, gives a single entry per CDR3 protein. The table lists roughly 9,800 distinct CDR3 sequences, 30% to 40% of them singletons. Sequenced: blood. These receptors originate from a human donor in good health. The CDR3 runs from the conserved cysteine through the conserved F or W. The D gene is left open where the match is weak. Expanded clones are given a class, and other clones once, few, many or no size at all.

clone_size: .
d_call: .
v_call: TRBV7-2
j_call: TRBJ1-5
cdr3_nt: TGTGCCAGCAGCTTATTCAATCAGCCCCAGCATTTT
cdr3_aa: CASSLFNQPQHF

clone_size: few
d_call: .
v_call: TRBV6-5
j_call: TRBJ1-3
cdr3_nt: TGTGCCAGCAGTTACTCCTGGGGGCTGAGTGGAAACACCATATATTTT
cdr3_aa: CASSYSWGLSGNTIYF

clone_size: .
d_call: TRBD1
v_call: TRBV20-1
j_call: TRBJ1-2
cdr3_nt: TGCAGTGCTAGAGACTCCGGGGGACAGGGCTATGGCTACACCTTC
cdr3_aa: CSARDSGGQGYGYTF

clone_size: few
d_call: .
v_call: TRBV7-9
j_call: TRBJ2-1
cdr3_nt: TGTGCCAGCAGCTTGGGGTTGGGTGGAAATGAGCAGTTCTTC
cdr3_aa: CASSLGLGGNEQFF

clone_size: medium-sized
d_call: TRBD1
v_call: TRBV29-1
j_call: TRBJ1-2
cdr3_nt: TGCAGCGCCGACAGGGGGGGAAACTATGGCTACACCTTC
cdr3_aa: CSADRGGNYGYTF

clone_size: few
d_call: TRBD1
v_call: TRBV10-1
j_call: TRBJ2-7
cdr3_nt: TGCGCCAGCAGTGACCTAAGACAGGGCGGAGAGCAGTACTTC
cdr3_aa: CASSDLRQGGEQYF

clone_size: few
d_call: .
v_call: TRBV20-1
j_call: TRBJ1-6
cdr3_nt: TGCAGTGCTTACACAGGGCAGGTAGCCCTCCACTTT
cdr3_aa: CSAYTGQVALHF

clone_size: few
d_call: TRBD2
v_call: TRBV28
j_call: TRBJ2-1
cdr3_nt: TGTGCCAGCAGTTTCTTAGCGGGGGGGCTACATGAGCAGTTCTTC
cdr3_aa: CASSFLAGGLHEQFF

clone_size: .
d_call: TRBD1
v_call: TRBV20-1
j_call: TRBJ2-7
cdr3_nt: TGCAGTGCCGCCGGAGGACAGGAACCGTACGAGCAGTACTTC
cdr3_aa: CSAAGGQEPYEQYF

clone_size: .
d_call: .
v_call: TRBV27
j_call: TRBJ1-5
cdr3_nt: TGTGCCAGCGGTGACAGAGGCAATCAGCCCCAGCATTTT
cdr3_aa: CASGDRGNQPQHF

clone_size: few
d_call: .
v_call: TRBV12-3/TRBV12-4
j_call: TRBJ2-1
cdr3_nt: TGTGCCAGCAGCTTATGGGGGACACCTTACAATGAGCAGTTCTTC
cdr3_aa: CASSLWGTPYNEQFF

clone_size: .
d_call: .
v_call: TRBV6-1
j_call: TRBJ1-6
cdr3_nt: TGTGCCAGCAGTGGGTTCATCTTTTCCTCCTATAATTCACCCCTCCACTTT
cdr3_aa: CASSGFIFSSYNSPLHF

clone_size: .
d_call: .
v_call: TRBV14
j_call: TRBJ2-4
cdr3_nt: TGTGCCAGCAGCCAACCAAGGGGTGGAGGGCAGTACTTC
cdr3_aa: CASSQPRGGGQYF

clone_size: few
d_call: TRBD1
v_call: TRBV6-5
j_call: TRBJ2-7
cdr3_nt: TGTGCCAGCAGCTCCACCGGGACAGGCTCCTACGAGCAGTACTTC
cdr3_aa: CASSSTGTGSYEQYF

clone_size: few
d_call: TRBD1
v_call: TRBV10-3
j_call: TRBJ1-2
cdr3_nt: TGTGCCATCAGCGGACAGGGTCAATATGGCTACACCTTC
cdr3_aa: CAISGQGQYGYTF

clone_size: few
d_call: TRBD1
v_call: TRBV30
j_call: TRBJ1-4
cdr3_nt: TGTGCCTGGAGTCCCCAACCGGGACAGGGGGCAACTAATGAAAAACTGTTTTTT
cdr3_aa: CAWSPQPGQGATNEKLFF

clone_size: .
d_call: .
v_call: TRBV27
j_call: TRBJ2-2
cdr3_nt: TGTGCCAGCAGTTGGTCAGGGCCTGACACCGGGGAGCTGTTTTTT
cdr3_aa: CASSWSGPDTGELFF

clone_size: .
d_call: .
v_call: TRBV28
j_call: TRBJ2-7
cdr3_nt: TGTGCCAGCAGCTTGGTTCCCAGTGGGGGCTCCTACGAGCAGTACTTC
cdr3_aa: CASSLVPSGGSYEQYF

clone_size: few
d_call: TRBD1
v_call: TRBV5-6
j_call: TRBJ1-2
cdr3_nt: TGTGCCAGCAGCCGCACAGGGGGCCTCTATGGCTACACCTTC
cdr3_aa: CASSRTGGLYGYTF

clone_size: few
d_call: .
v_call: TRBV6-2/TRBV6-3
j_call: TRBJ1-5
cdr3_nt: TGTGCCAGCAGATCCAGGGATTGGGGCAATCAGCCCCAGCATTTT
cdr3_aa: CASRSRDWGNQPQHF

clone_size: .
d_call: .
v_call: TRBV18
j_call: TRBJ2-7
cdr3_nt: TGTGCCAGCTCACCCCTGGGGCAGACGTTCTACGAGCAGTACTTC
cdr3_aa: CASSPLGQTFYEQYF

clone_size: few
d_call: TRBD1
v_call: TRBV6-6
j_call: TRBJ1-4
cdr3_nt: TGTGCCACCAAGGATCCGGGACAGGGATATGAAAAACTGTTTTTT
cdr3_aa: CATKDPGQGYEKLFF

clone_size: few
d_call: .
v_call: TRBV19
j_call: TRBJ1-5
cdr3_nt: TGTGCCAGTAGTACGGGCAAGCGGGGGGTAAACCAGCCCCAGCATTTT
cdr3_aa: CASSTGKRGVNQPQHF

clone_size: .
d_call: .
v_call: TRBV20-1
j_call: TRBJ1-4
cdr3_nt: TGCAGTGCTGGCTTAGAGTCAACTAATGAAAAACTGTTTTTT
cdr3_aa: CSAGLESTNEKLFF

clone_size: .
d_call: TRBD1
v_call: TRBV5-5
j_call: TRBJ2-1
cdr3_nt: TGTGCCAGCAGCTTGACAGGGGGCCATGAGCAGTTCTTC
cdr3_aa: CASSLTGGHEQFF

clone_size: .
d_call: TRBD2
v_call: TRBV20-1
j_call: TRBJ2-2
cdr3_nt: TGCAGTGCTAGATGGCGGGGGGGGAACACCGGGGAGCTGTTTTTT
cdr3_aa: CSARWRGGNTGELFF

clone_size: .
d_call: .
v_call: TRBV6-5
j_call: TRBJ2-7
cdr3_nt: TGTGCCAGCAGTAAGGGACTGTTCGGTGAGCAGTACTTC
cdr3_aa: CASSKGLFGEQYF

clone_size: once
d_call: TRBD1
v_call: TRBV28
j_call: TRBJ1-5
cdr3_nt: TGTGCCAGCAGTTTGACAGGGGGCCCAAATCAGCCCCAGCATTTT
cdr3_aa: CASSLTGGPNQPQHF

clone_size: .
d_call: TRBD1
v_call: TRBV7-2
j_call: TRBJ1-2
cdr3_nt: TGTGCCAGCAGGCGTCCGGGACAGCCCGACTATGGCTACACCTTC
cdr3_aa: CASRRPGQPDYGYTF

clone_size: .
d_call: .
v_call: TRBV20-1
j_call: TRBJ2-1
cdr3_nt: TGCAGTGCTAGAGTTGGGGGCCCGTACAATGAGCAGTTCTTC
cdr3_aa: CSARVGGPYNEQFF

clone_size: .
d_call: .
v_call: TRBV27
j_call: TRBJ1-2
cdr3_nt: TGTGCCAGCAGTAATATACTGGGGGTCGGCTACACCTTC
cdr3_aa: CASSNILGVGYTF

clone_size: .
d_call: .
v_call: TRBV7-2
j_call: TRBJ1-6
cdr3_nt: TGTGCCAGCAGCCCAAGGGGCCAGAGCTCCTATAATTCACCCCTCCACTTT
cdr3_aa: CASSPRGQSSYNSPLHF

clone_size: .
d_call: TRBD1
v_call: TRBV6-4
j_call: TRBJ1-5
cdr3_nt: TGTGCCAGCGACCCACTCAGGGTTGGAAAGGGACAGATCAATCAGCCCCAGCATTTT
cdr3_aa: CASDPLRVGKGQINQPQHF

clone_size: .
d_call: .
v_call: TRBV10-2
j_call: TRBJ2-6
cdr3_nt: TGCGCCAGCAGTCCCCAGGGGGCCAACGTCCTGACTTTC
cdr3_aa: CASSPQGANVLTF

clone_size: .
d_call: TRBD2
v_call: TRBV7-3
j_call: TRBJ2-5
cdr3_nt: TGTGCCAGCAGTGAAGCGGGGGGAGTCCAAGAGACCCAGTACTTC
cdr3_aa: CASSEAGGVQETQYF

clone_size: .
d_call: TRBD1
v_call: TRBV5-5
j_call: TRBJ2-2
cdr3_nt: TGTGCCAGCAGCAAAATCCCCGGGACAGGGGTATTGACCGGGGAGCTGTTTTTT
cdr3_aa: CASSKIPGTGVLTGELFF

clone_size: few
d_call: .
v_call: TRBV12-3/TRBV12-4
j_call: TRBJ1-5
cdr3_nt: TGTGCCAGCAGTTTTTTTTCTCAGCCCCAGCATTTT
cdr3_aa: CASSFFSQPQHF

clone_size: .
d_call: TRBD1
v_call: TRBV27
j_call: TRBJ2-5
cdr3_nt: TGTGCCAGCAGTCCACAGGGGGCCCAAGAGACCCAGTACTTC
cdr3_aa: CASSPQGAQETQYF

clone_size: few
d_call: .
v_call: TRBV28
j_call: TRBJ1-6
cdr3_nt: TGTGCCAGCAGTTTGTTGTTGAGCTCCTATAATTCACCCCTCCACTTT
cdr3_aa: CASSLLLSSYNSPLHF

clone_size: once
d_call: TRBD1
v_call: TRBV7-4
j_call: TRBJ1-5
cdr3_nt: TGTGCCAGCAGCCAAGCTCGTGCAGGGGGCGTTCGTCAGCCCCAGCATTTT
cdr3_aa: CASSQARAGGVRQPQHF

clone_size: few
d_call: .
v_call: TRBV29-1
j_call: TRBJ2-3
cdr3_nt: TGCAGCGTTGATCTTAGGGGATGGGGCACAGATACGCAGTATTTT
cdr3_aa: CSVDLRGWGTDTQYF

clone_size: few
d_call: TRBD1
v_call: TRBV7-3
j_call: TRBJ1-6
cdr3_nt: TGTGCCAGCAGCTCCGGGACAGGGCCTTCACCCCTCCACTTT
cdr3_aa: CASSSGTGPSPLHF